This T cell receptor (beta chain) is from a study of molecular identifiers for immune sequencing clone quantification. About the study: Replicate runs used RNA from about 20,000 or 100,000 naive CD8 cells, which was split five ways into aliquots, and four of those aliquots were then sequenced.

In its sample, this clonotype was seen many times. Its antigen remains unknown. Study-wide results and caveats: In cases of identical TCR molecules sharing a barcode, highly expanded clone sizes could be underestimated. In naive cells, under 1% of molecules belonged to clones above 20 RNA copies, against over 99% in effector cells.

TCRdb ran MiXCR on the PCR reads and lists one entry per CDR3 protein. This sample carries nearly 650,000 distinct CDR3 sequences, roughly 25% of them seen once, and the ten largest clones take around 0.78%. In the sort, naive CD8 T cells were defined as CD8+CD4-CCR7+CD45RA+. V lost 3 bases and J lost 4; bases outside the gene matches: 0. The V gene's germline CDR1 is SGHRS and CDR2 YFSETQ. The CDR3 loop spans 13 amino acids. The chain combines TRBV5-1 with TRBJ1-1; the match to TRBD1 covers 10 bases. Input material: naive CD8+ T cells from blood, with Jurkat cell RNA spiked in. Subset noted: FACS-sorted CD8+CD4-CCR7+CD45RA+ naive T cells. This clonotype was sampled from a human donor in good health. Some libraries in this study had Jurkat cell RNA spiked in. In nucleotides, the CDR3 is TGCGCCAGCAGCTGGACAGGGGGCACTGAAGCTTTCTTT. This encodes CASSWTGGTEAFF.